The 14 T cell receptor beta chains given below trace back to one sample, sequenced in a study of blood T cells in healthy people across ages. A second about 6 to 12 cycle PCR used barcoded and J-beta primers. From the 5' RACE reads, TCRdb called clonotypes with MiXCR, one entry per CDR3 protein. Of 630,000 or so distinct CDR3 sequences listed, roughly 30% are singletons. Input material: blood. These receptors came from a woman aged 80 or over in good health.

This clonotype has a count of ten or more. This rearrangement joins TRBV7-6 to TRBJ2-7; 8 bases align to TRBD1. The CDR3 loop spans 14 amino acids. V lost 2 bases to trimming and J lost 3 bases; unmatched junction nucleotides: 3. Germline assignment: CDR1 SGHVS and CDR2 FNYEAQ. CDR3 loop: CASSLSRGLYEQYF. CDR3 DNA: TGTGCCAGCAGCTTAAGCAGGGGGCTCTACGAGCAGTACTTC.

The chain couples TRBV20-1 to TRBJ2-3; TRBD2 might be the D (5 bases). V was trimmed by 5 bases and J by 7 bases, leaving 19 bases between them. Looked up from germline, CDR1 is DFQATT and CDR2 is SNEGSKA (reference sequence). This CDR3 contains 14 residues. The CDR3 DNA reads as TGCAGTGCTCAGTTCGCGGGTGGGCCTAATACGCAGTATTTT. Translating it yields CSAQFAGGPNTQYF.

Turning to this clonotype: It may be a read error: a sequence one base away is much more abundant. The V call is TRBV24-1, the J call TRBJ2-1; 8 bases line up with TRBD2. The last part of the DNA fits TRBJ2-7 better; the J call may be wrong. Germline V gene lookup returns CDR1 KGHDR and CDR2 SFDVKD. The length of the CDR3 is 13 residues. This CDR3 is CATSDGGVNEQYF. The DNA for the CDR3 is TGTGCCACCAGTGACGGGGGGGTCAATGAGCAGTACTTC.

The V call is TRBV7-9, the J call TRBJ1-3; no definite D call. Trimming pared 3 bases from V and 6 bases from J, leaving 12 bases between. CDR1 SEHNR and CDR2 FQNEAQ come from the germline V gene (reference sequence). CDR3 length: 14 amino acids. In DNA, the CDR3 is TGTGCCAGCAGCTTGAGCGGTCCGGAAAACACCATATATTTT. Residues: CASSLSGPENTIYF.

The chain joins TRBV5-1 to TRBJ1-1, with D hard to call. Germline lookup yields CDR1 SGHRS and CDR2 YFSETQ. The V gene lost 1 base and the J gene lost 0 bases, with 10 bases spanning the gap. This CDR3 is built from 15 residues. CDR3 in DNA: TGCGCCAGCAGCTTGCCCGCGGCCATGAACACTGAAGCTTTCTTT. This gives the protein CASSLPAAMNTEAFF. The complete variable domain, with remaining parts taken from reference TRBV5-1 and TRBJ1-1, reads KAGVTQTPRYLIKTRGQQVTLSCSPISGHRSVSWYQQTPGQGLQFLFEYFSETQRNKGNFPGRFSGRQFSNSRSEMNVSTLELGDSALYLCASSLPAAMNTEAFFGQGTRLTVV.

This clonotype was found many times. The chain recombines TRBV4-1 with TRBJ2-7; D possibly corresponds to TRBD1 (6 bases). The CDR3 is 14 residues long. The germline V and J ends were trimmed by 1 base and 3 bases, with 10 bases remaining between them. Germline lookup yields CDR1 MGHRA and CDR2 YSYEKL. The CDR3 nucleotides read TGCGCCAGCAGCCAAGGCCCCAGGGGCTACGAGCAGTACTTC. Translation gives CASSQGPRGYEQYF.

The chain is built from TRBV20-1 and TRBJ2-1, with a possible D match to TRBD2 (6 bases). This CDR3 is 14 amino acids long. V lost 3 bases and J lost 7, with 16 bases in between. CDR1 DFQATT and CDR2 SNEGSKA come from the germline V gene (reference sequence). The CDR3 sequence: CSASMGGILNEQFF. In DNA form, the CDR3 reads TGCAGTGCTAGTATGGGGGGTATCTTGAATGAGCAGTTCTTC.

This CDR3 is CATSADSRAGELFF. CDR3 nucleotide sequence: TGTGCCACCAGTGCCGACAGTAGGGCCGGGGAGCTGTTTTTT. The chain employs TRBV24-1 and TRBJ2-2; D perhaps matches TRBD1 (5 bases). This CDR3 region has 14 residues. V was trimmed by 5 bases and J by 6 bases, leaving 12 bases between them. CDR1 KGHDR and CDR2 SFDVKD come from the germline V gene.

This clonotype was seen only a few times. CDR3 in DNA: TGCAGCGCCGGACGGGTCAACACCGGGGAGCTGTTTTTT. Translated, it gives CSAGRVNTGELFF. The chain is built from TRBV29-1 and TRBJ2-2; no reliable D call. Per germline, CDR1 SQVTM and CDR2 ANQGSEA. With 7 bases removed from V and 2 bases from J, the gap between germline ends came to 11 bases. CDR3 length: 13 amino acids.

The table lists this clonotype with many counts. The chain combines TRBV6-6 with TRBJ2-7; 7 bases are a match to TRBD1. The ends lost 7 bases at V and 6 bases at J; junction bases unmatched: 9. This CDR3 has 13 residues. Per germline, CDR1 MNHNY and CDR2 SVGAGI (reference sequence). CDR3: CASTRNRGSEQYF. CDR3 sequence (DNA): TGTGCCAGCACCCGGAACAGGGGTTCCGAGCAGTACTTC.

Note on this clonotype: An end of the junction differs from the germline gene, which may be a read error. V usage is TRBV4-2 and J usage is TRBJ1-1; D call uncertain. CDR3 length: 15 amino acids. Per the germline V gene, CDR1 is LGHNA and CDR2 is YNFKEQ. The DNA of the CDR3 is TGTGCCAGCAGCCAGGAATCCGACGCTAACACTCAAGCTTTCTTT. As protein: CASSQESDANTQAFF.

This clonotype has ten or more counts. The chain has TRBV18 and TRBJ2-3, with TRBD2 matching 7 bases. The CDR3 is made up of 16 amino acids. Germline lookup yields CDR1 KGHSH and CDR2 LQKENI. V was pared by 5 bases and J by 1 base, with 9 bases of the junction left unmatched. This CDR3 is CASSLKAGPRTDTQYF. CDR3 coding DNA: TGTGCCAGCTCATTAAAAGCGGGACCACGCACAGATACGCAGTATTTT.

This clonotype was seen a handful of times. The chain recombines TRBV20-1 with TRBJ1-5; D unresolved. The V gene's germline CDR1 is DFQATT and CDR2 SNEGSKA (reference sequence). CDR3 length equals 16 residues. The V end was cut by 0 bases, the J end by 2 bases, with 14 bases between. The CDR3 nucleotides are TGCAGTGCTAGAGAAAATTGGCAACGGGGCAATCAGCCCCAGCATTTT. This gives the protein CSARENWQRGNQPQHF.

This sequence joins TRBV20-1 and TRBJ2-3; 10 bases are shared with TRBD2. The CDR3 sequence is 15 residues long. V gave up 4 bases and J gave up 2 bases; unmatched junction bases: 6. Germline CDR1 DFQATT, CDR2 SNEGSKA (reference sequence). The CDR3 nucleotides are TGCAGTGCTAACTCCGGGACTAGCGCCACAGATACGCAGTATTTT. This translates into CSANSGTSATDTQYF.